The T cell receptor (beta chain) under discussion was sequenced for a study of blood T cell repertoires in COVID-19. Whole-study context: Samples representing acute and convalescent COVID-19 were sourced from the United States, Italy and Spain.

With 2 bases removed from V and 0 bases from J, the gap between germline ends came to 11 bases. Germline V gene lookup returns CDR1 KGHSH and CDR2 LQKENI. This CDR3 region has 16 residues. As processed by the authors: Reference gene primer amplification gave nucleated cell count estimates. Only in-frame clones appear in the TCRdb table, and some are missing; sequencing was by immunoSEQ multiplex PCR. V and J calls and clone size come straight from that table; D and trimming were deduced from the DNA. The data show some 250,000 clones, around 85% seen once. This clonotype was sampled from a woman aged 25 to 39 who had recovered from COVID-19. The sequencing sample was made of peripheral blood. The chain couples TRBV18 to TRBJ1-3, with D perhaps TRBD1 (6 bases). The CDR3 DNA reads TGTGCCAGCTCACCATTGGGACACATCTCTGGAAACACCATATATTTT. Residues: CASSPLGHISGNTIYF.